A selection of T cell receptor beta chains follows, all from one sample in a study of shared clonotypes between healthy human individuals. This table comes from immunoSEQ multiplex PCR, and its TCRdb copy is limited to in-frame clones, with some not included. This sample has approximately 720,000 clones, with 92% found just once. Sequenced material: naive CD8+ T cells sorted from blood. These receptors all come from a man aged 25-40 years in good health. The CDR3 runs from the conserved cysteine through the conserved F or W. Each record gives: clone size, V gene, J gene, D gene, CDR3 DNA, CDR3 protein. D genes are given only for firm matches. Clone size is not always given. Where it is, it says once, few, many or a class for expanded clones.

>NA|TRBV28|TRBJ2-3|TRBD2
TGTGCCAGCTCAGAGGGACTAGCGAATTCAGATACGCAGTATTTT
CASSEGLANSDTQYF
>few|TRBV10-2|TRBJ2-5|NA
TGCGCCAGCACTGACTGGAACCAAGAGACCCAGTACTTC
CASTDWNQETQYF
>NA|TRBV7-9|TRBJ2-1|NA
TGTGCCAGCAGCAGTCGTGGAGCGGTCACCTACAATGAGCAGTTCTTC
CASSSRGAVTYNEQFF
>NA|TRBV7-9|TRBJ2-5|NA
TGTGCCAGCGGGACGGGAGTCTGGGAGACCCAGTACTTC
CASGTGVWETQYF
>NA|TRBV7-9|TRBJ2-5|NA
TGTGCCAGCAGCTTAGCTAGGTCGGGGAGCCAAGAGACCCAGTACTTC
CASSLARSGSQETQYF
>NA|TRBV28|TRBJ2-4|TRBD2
TGTGCCAGCAGTTTCCTCTTAGCGGGAGAAAACATTCAGTACTTC
CASSFLLAGENIQYF
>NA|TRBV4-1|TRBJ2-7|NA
TGCGCCAGCAGCCAAAATGAGGGACACTACGAGCAGTACTTC
CASSQNEGHYEQYF
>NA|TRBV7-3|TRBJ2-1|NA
TGTGCCAGCAGCTTAACCGGTGGCCCCTACAATGAGCAGTTCTTC
CASSLTGGPYNEQFF
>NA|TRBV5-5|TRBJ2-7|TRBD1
TGTGCCAGCAGCTTGAGTCGGCAGGGGGCCTACGAGCAGTACTTC
CASSLSRQGAYEQYF
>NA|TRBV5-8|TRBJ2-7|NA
TGTGCCAGCAGCTTAGGGACCTACGAGCAGTACTTC
CASSLGTYEQYF
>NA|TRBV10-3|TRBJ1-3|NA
TGTGCGGCCGGAATCTCTGGAAACACCATATATTTT
CAAGISGNTIYF
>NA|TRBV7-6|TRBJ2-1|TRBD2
TGTGCCAGCAGCGGACTAGCGGGCGACTCCTACAATGAGCAGTTCTTC
CASSGLAGDSYNEQFF
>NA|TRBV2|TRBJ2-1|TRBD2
TGTGCCAGCAGTGGACTAGCAGTCTACAATGAGCAGTTCTTC
CASSGLAVYNEQFF
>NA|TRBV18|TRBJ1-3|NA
TGTGCCAGCTCACCAGTACAGGGCGATGGAAACACCATATATTTT
CASSPVQGDGNTIYF